The present entry profiles one T cell receptor beta chain with its context. This record comes from a study of T cell changes during pregnancy in multiple sclerosis. Germline V lookup: CDR1 SGHDT, CDR2 YYEEEE. CDR3 length: 17 amino acids. The V end lost 3 bases, the J end lost 3 bases, and 21 bases lay between the germline ends. TCRdb's copy holds only in-frame clones and misses some; the assay was immunoSEQ multiplex PCR. This table has around 80,000 clones, 90% to 95% appearing once. The chain links TRBV5-6 to TRBJ1-1; a possible D gene is TRBD1 (5 bases). Material: peripheral blood, obtained in the second trimester of pregnancy. This TCR came from a female donor in good health, enrolled as a control in a pregnancy study. CDR3 amino acids: CASSSSAGIFFDTEAFF. The CDR3 DNA is TGTGCCAGCAGCTCCTCTGCAGGGATTTTTTTTGACACTGAAGCTTTCTTT.